The subject of this entry is one T cell receptor (beta chain). Its specificity is not known. These data are taken from a study of CD8+ T cells in alopecia areata. Study-wide background: Treatment with tofacitinib (6 to 18 months) was followed by 6 months off drug.

Trimming left V 5 bases short and J 0 bases short, with 11 bases between. This CDR3 has 14 residues. Germline V gives CDR1 KGHSH, CDR2 LQKENI. Reverse transcription of extracted RNA yielded cDNA, which provided the sequencing template. The data were produced by immunoSEQ multiplex PCR, yet TCRdb's version contains in-frame clones alone and is incomplete. The sample lists some 110,000 clones, roughly two fifths occurring once. General study results and limits: Resident alphabeta T-cell populations of normal skin are likewise subject to sequencing in scalp samples.

Samples from alopecia areata patients were lesional scalp punch biopsies and peripheral blood. The researchers isolated CD4+ and CD8+ T cells from PBMCs by sorting. This chain joins TRBV18 and TRBJ2-7; TRBD1 might be the D (6 bases). This TCR was recovered from a human donor with alopecia areata. The sequenced material came from CD4+ T cells sorted from blood. The CDR3 nucleotides are TGTGCCAGCTCATCCCGGGACAACTCCTACGAGCAGTACTTC. Protein product: CASSSRDNSYEQYF.